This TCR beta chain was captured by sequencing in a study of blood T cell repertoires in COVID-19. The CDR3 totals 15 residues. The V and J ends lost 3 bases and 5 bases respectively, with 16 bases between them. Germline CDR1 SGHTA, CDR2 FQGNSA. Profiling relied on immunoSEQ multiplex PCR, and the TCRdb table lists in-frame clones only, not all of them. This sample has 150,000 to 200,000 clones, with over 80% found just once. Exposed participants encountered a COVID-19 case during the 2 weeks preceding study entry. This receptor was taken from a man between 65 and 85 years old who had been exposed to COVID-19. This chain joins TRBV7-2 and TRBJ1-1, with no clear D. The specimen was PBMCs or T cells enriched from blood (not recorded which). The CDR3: CASSLSSQTGTEAFF. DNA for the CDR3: TGTGCCAGCAGCTTGTCGTCCCAAACGGGAACTGAAGCTTTCTTT.